This record looks at one TCR beta chain sequence and its context. The sample originates from a study of T cells expressing NK-cell markers. The CDR3 runs to 17 residues. From germline, CDR1 is SGHVS and CDR2 FNYEAQ. TCRdb re-called the 5' RACE reads and gives one entry per CDR3 protein, without DNA. The repertoire table contains 160,000 or so distinct CDR3 sequences. The sample taken for sequencing was blood T cells: a sorted CD56 or NKG2C T cell subset, CD4+ or CD8+ T cells, or bulk PBMC T cells (not recorded which). This sequence was found in a woman aged 18-70 years in good health. The chain uses TRBV7-6 and TRBJ2-6; TCRdb reports TRBD1, a call that lacks DNA to check it against. The CDR3 loop reads CASRPGQGGAGANVLTF. Full variable domain (rest looked up from reference TRBV7-6 and TRBJ2-6): GAGVSQSPRYKVTKRGQDVALRCDPISGHVSLYWYRQALGQGPEFLTYFNYEAQQDKSGLPNDRFSAERPEGSISTLTIQRTEQRDSAMYRCASRPGQGGAGANVLTFGAGSRLTVL.